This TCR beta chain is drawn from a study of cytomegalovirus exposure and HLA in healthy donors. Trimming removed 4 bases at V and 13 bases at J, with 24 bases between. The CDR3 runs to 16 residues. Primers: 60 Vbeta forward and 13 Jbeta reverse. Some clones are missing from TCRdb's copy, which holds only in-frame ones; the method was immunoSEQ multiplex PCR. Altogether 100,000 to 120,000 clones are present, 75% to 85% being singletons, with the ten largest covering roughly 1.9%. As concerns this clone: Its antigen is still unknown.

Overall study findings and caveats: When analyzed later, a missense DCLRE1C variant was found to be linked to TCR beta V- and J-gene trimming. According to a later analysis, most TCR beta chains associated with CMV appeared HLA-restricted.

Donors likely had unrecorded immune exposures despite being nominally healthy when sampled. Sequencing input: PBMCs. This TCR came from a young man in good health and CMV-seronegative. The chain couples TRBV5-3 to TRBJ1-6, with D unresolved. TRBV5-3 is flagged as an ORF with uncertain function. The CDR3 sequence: CARSDASPGEWWPLHF. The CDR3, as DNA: TGTGCCAGAAGCGATGCCTCCCCTGGAGAGTGGTGGCCCCTCCACTTT.